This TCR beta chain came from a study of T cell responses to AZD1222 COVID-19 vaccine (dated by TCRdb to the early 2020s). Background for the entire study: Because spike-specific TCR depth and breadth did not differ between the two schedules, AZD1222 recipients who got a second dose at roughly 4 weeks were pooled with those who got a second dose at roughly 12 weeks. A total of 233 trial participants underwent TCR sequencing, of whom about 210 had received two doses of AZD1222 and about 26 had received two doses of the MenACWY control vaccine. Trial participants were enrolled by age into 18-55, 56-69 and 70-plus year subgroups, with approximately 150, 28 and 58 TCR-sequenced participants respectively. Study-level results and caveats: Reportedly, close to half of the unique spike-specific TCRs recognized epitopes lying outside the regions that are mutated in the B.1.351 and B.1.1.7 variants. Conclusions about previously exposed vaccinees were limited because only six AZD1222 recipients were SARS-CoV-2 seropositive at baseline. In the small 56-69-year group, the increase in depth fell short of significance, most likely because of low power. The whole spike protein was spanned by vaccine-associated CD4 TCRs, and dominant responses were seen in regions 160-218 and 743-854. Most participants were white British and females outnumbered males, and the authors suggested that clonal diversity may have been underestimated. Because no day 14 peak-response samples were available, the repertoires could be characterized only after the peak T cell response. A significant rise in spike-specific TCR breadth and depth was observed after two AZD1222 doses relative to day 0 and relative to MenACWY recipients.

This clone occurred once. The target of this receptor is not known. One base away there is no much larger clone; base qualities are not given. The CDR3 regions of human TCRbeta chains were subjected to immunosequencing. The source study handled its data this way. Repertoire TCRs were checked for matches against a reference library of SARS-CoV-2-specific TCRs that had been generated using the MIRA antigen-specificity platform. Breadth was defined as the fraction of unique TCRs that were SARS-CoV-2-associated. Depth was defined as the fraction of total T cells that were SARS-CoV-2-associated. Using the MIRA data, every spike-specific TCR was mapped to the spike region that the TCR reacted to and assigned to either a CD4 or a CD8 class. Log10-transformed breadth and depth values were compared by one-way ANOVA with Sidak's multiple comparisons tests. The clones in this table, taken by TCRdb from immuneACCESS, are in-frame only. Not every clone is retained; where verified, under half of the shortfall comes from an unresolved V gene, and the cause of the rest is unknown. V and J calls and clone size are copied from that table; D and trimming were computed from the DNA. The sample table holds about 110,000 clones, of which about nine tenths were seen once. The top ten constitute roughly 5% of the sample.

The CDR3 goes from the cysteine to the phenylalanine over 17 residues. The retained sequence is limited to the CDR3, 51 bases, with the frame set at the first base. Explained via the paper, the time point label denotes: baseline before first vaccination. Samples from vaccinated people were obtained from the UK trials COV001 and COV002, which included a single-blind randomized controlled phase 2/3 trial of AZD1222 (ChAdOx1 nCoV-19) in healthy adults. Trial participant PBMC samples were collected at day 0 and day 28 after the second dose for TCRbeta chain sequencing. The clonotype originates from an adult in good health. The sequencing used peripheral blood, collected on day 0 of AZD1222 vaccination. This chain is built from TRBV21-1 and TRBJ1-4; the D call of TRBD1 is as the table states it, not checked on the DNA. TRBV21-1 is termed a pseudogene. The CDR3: CASSKGGQDKKNEKLFF. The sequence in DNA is TGTGCCAGCAGCAAAGGGGGACAGGACAAGAAGAATGAAAAACTGTTTTTT.